The sequence of this T cell receptor beta chain was determined in a study of blood T cell repertoires in COVID-19. Study overall: Sites across the United States, Italy and Spain contributed samples from acute and convalescent COVID-19.

As handled by the study authors: The authors estimated nucleated cell counts from reference gene primer amplification. Assay used: immunoSEQ multiplex PCR; TCRdb lists only in-frame clones, some missing. V, J and clone size were drawn from that table, and D and trimming were deduced from the DNA. The sample has about 110,000 clones; 76% are singletons. Seattle's cohort entered during active infection and was followed longitudinally. The trim removed 1 base at V and 3 bases at J, leaving 3 bases unmatched. CDR1 and CDR2 from the germline V gene are LNHDA and SQIVND (reference sequence). CDR3 length: 16 residues.

The sequence came from a man older than 75 with COVID-19, enrolled during active disease. V and J are TRBV19 and TRBJ2-1; 10 bases are shared with TRBD2. Material: peripheral blood. The CDR3 loop reads CASSIVTSGYYNEQFF. The CDR3 nucleotides read TGTGCCAGTAGTATAGTGACTAGCGGGTACTACAATGAGCAGTTCTTC.